The T cell receptor beta chain under discussion was sequenced for a study of T cells after yellow fever vaccination. The wider study: Any fraction with a low cell number was prepared using SMART-Seq v4 Ultra Low Input.

The CDR3 covers 14 residues. V lost 4 bases, J lost 7 bases, and 14 bases lay in between. They built TCR cDNA with 5'RACE template switching, a step that put in a universal primer site and UMIs. TCRdb reprocessed the 5' RACE reads via MiXCR and lists one record per CDR3 protein. The profile covers about 430,000 distinct CDR3 sequences, with approximately 19% appearing a single time and 18% taken by the ten largest. The table lists this clonotype with a few counts. Its antigen remains unknown. Study-level findings and limits: Bulk-population clonotypes that are abundant could appear as contaminants in FACS-sorted repertoires.

The sequence came from a man between 18 and 29 years old who received the YFV17D yellow fever vaccine. The chain has TRBV12-3 or TRBV12-4 and TRBJ2-1; TRBD1 is a possible D gene (6 bases). This sample comprised PBMCs, obtained before the yellow fever booster vaccination. The DNA for the CDR3 is TGTGCCAGCAGTTCTTACACAGGGAGAAATGAGCAGTTCTTC. Translation gives CASSSYTGRNEQFF.